Here is one T cell receptor (beta chain) with its context. Assay used: immunoSEQ multiplex PCR; TCRdb lists only in-frame clones, some missing. The table includes 100,000 to 150,000 clones, over 75% detected once. Germline CDR1 reads MNHEY; CDR2 reads SVGAGI. CDR3 length: 14 amino acids. V shed 6 bases and J 0 bases; nucleotides not matched to a gene: 5. This record belongs to a study of blood T cell repertoires in COVID-19. On the study more broadly: Spain, Italy and the United States supplied samples that represented acute and convalescent COVID-19. The cDNA or gDNA used as material had been derived from T cells, B-cell-depleted T cells, or PBMCs.

The sequence came from a woman older than 75 with acute or convalescent COVID-19. The chain carries TRBV6-5 and TRBJ2-7; TRBD1 aligns across 7 bases. The sample consisted of peripheral blood. CDR3 amino acids: CASSPRGLSYEQYF. CDR3 bases: TGTGCCAGCAGCCCGAGGGGGCTCTCCTACGAGCAGTACTTC.